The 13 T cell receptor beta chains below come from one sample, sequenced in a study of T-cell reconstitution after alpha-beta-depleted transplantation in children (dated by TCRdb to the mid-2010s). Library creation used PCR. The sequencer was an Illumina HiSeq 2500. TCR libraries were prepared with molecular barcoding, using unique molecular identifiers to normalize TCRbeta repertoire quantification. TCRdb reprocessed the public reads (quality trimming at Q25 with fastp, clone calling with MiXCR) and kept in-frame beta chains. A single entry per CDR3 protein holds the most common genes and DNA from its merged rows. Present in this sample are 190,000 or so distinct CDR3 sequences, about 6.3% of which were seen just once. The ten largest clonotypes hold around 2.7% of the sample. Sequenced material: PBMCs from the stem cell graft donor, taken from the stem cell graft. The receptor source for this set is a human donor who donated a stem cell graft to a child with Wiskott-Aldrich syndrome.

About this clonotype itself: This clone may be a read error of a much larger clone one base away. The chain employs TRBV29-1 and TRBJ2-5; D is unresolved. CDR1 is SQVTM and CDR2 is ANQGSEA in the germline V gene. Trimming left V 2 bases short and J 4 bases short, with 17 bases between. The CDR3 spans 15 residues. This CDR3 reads CSVELPSRPRETQYF. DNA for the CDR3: TGCAGCGTTGAACTCCCGAGCAGGCCACGAGAGACCCAGTACTTC. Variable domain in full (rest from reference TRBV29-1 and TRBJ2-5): SAVISQKPSRDICQRGTSLTIQCQVDSQVTMMFWYRQQPGQSLTLIATANQGSEATYESGFVIDKFPISRPNLTFSTLTVSNMSPEDSSIYLCSVELPSRPRETQYFGPGTRLLVL.

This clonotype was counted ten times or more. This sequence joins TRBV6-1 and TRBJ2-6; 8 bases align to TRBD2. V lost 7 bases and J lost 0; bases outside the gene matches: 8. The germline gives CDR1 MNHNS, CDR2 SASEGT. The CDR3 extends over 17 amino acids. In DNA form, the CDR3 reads TGTGCCAGCACTATGACTAGCGTTCGCTCTGGGGCCAACGTCCTGACTTTC. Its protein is CASTMTSVRSGANVLTF.

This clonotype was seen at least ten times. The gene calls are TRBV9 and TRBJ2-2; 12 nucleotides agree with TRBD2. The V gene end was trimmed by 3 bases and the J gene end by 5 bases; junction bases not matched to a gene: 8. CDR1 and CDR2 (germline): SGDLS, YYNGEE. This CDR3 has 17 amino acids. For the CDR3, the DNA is TGTGCCAGCAGCGCCGGGACTAGCGGGCCCTGGACCGGGGAGCTGTTTTTT. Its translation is CASSAGTSGPWTGELFF.

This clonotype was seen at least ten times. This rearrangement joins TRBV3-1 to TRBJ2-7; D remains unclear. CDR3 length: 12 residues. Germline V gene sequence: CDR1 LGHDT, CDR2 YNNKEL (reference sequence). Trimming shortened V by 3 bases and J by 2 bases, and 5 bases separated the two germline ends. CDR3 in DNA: TGTGCCAGCAGCCACGGCCCCTACGAGCAGTACTTC. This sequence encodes CASSHGPYEQYF.

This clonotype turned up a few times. As DNA, the CDR3 is TGTGCCAGTAGTATAGAAGGGATCGGCTACACCTTC. Translated, it gives CASSIEGIGYTF. The chain links TRBV19 to TRBJ1-2; D gene unclear. CDR3 length: 12 residues. In germline, CDR1 is LNHDA, CDR2 SQIVND (reference sequence). V was cut by 0 bases and J by 8 bases, with 7 bases left in between.

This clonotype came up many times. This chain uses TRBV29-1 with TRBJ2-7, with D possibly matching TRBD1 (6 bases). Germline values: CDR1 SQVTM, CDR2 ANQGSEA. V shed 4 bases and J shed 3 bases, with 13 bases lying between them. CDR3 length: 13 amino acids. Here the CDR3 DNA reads TGCAGCGTTGGTGCAGGGGATCACTACGAGCAGTACTTC. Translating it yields CSVGAGDHYEQYF.

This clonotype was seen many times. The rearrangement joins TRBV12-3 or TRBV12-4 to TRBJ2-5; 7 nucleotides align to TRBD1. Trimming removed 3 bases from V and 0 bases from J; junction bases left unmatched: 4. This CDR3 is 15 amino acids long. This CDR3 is CASSLAGGNQETQYF. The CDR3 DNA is TGTGCCAGCAGTTTGGCAGGGGGTAACCAAGAGACCCAGTACTTC.

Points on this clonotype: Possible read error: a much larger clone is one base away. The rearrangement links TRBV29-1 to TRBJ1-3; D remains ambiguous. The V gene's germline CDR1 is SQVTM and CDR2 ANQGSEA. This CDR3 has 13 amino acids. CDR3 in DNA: TGCAGCGTTGTAAAGAGCTCTGAAAACACCATATATTTT. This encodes CSVVKSSENTIYF.

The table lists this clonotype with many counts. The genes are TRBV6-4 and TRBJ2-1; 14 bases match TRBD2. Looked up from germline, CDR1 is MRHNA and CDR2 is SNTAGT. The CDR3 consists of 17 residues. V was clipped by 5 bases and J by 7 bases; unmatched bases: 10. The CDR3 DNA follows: TGTGCCAGCAGTAAGAACCGACTAGCGGGAGGGCTAAATGAGCAGTTCTTC. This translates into CASSKNRLAGGLNEQFF.

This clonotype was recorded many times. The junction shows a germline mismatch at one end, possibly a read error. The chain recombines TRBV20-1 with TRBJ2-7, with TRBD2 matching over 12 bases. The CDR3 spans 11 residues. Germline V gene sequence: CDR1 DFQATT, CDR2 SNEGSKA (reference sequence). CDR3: CSARDRTSGIF. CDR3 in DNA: TGCAGTGCTAGAGATAGGACTAGCGGGATCTTC.

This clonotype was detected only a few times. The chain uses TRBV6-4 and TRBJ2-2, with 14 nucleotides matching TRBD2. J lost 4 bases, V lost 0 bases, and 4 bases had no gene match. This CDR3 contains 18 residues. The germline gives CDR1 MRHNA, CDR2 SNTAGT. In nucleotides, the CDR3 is TGTGCCAGCAGTGACTCGACTAGCGGGGGGGCCGTCACCGGGGAGCTGTTTTTT. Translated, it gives CASSDSTSGGAVTGELFF.

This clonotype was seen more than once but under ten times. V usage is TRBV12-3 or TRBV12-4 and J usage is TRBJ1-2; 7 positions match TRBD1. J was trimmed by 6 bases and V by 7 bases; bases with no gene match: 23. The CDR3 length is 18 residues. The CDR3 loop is CASTSVRDSRIQDDGYTF. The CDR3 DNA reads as TGTGCCAGCACCTCCGTCCGGGACAGCAGGATTCAAGATGATGGCTACACCTTC.

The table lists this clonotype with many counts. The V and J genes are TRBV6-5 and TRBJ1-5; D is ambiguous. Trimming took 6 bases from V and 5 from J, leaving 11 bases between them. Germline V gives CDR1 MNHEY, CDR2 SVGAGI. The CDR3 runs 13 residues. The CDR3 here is CASSPMAHQPQHF. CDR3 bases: TGTGCCAGCAGCCCAATGGCTCATCAGCCCCAGCATTTT.